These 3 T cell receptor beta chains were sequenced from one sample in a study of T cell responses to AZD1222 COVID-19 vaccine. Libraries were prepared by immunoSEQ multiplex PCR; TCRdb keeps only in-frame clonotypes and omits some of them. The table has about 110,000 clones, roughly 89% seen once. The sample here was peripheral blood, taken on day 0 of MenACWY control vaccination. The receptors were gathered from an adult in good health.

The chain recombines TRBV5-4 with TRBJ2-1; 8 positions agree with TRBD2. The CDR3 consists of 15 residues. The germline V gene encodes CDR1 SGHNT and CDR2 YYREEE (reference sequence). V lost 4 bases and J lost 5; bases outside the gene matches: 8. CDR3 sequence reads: CASSTGTRGNNEQFF. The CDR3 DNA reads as TGTGCCAGCAGCACCGGGACTAGAGGAAACAATGAGCAGTTCTTC.

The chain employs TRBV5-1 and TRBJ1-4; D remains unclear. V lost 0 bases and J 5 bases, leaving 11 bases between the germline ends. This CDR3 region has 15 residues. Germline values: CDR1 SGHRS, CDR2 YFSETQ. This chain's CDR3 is CASSLEGGRNEKLFF. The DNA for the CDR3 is TGCGCCAGCAGCTTGGAGGGAGGCCGGAATGAAAAACTGTTTTTT.

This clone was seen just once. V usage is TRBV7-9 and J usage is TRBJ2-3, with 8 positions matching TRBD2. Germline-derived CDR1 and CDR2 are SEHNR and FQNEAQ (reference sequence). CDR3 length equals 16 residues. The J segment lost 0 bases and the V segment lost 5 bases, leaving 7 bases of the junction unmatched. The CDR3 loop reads CASSPRTSGSTDTQYF. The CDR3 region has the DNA TGTGCCAGCAGCCCGCGTACTAGCGGCAGCACAGATACGCAGTATTTT.